The rows below give T cell receptor beta chains drawn from one sample of a study of blood T cell repertoires in COVID-19. The assay was immunoSEQ multiplex PCR, and TCRdb's table has in-frame clones only and misses some. The table shows some 260,000 clones, with approximately 79% occurring only once. The sample consisted of PBMCs or T cells enriched from blood (not recorded which). These TCRs come from a man aged 25 to 40 with acute COVID-19. Both conserved end residues are part of each CDR3. Each record gives: D gene, clone size, J gene, V gene, CDR3 protein, CDR3 DNA. A D gene is named only where the DNA matches it firmly. Rows give clone size only sometimes, using once, few, many, or a class for an expanded clone.

>.|.|TRBJ1-5|TRBV28
CASSLVQSNQPQHF
TGTGCCAGCAGTTTAGTCCAGAGCAATCAGCCCCAGCATTTT
>.|.|TRBJ1-1|TRBV19
CASSIASGGRTEAFF
TGTGCCAGTAGTATAGCGAGTGGGGGCCGCACTGAAGCTTTCTTT
>TRBD1|.|TRBJ1-1|TRBV27
CASRGDSRGAEAFF
TGTGCCAGCAGGGGGGACTCCAGGGGGGCTGAAGCTTTCTTT
>.|.|TRBJ1-1|TRBV12-3/TRBV12-4
CASSPEEGTEAFF
TGTGCCAGCAGCCCCGAGGAGGGCACTGAAGCTTTCTTT
>.|.|TRBJ2-1|TRBV9
CASSVTADPRVANEQFF
TGTGCCAGCAGCGTAACAGCCGACCCTCGCGTAGCGAATGAGCAGTTCTTC
>TRBD1|.|TRBJ1-2|TRBV3-1/TRBV3-2
CASSGKGQENYGYTF
TGTGCCAGCAGCGGAAAGGGACAGGAAAACTATGGCTACACCTTC
>.|.|TRBJ2-3|TRBV5-3
CARSFHCRTDTQYF
TGTGCCAGAAGCTTTCACTGTCGCACAGATACGCAGTATTTT
>TRBD1|few|TRBJ1-2|TRBV19
CASSITADQGVIGYTF
TGTGCCAGTAGTATAACGGCAGACCAGGGGGTTATTGGCTACACCTTC
>.|.|TRBJ1-1|TRBV10-2
CASSELGGTTEAFF
TGCGCCAGCAGTGAGTTGGGGGGAACGACTGAAGCTTTCTTT
>TRBD1|.|TRBJ1-2|TRBV5-4
CASTRQGLDYGYTF
TGTGCCAGCACCCGACAGGGGTTAGACTATGGCTACACCTTC
>.|.|TRBJ1-5|TRBV4-2
CASSQDEGNQPQHF
TGTGCCAGCAGCCAAGATGAGGGTAATCAGCCCCAGCATTTT
>.|.|TRBJ2-1|TRBV19
CASSIWTVQVGEQFF
TGTGCCAGTAGTATCTGGACAGTGCAAGTTGGTGAGCAGTTCTTC
>.|few|TRBJ1-2|TRBV3-1/TRBV3-2
CASSPYTQANYGYTF
TGTGCCAGCAGCCCTTACACACAAGCTAACTATGGCTACACCTTC
>TRBD2|.|TRBJ2-3|TRBV18
CASSTISGEGTDTQYF
TGTGCCAGCTCAACAATCTCGGGGGAGGGGACAGATACGCAGTATTTT
>.|.|TRBJ1-6|TRBV7-9
CASSSAGNSPLHF
TGTGCCAGCAGCTCGGCCGGGAATTCACCCCTCCACTTT
>TRBD1|.|TRBJ1-4|TRBV5-1
CASRQGANEKLFF
TGCGCCAGCAGACAGGGGGCGAATGAAAAACTGTTTTTT
>.|few|TRBJ2-2|TRBV2
CASSEAFSTGELFF
TGTGCCAGCAGTGAAGCCTTCTCCACCGGGGAGCTGTTTTTT
>.|.|TRBJ2-5|TRBV7-3
CASSFGRGEETQYF
TGTGCCAGCAGCTTCGGCAGGGGCGAAGAGACCCAGTACTTC
>.|.|TRBJ1-2|TRBV11-3
CASSLAQGGGYGYTF
TGTGCCAGCAGCTTGGCGCAGGGAGGAGGATATGGCTACACCTTC
>.|.|TRBJ2-2|TRBV2
CASSYRGTHEGGELFF
TGTGCCAGCAGTTACCGCGGGACTCATGAAGGAGGGGAGCTGTTTTTT
>TRBD1|.|TRBJ1-2|TRBV10-1
CASSNKPGQGYYGYTF
TGCGCCAGCAGTAACAAACCGGGACAGGGATACTATGGCTACACCTTC
>TRBD2|.|TRBJ2-1|TRBV3-1/TRBV3-2
CASSRLAGGGEQFF
TGTGCCAGCAGCCGACTAGCGGGGGGAGGTGAGCAGTTCTTC
>.|.|TRBJ1-1|TRBV19
CASSTGLPEIAFF
TGTGCCAGTAGTACGGGACTGCCCGAAATTGCTTTCTTT
>TRBD1|.|TRBJ2-5|TRBV2
CASSLAATGGVETQYF
TGTGCCAGCAGCCTAGCCGCGACAGGGGGGGTGGAGACCCAGTACTTC
>.|few|TRBJ2-3|TRBV18
CASSQTQAGTSTDTQYF
TGTGCCAGCTCTCAAACGCAAGCGGGTACGAGCACAGATACGCAGTATTTT
>.|.|TRBJ1-4|TRBV7-9
CASSLGGTNEKLFF
TGTGCCAGCAGCTTGGGGGGAACTAATGAAAAACTGTTTTTT
>TRBD2|.|TRBJ2-3|TRBV7-3
CASSSGTSGFTDTQYF
TGTGCCAGCAGCTCGGGGACTAGCGGATTCACAGATACGCAGTATTTT
>.|.|TRBJ1-4|TRBV29-1
CSVDDGVGEKLFF
TGCAGCGTGGATGACGGGGTTGGTGAAAAACTGTTTTTT
>.|once|TRBJ1-2|TRBV5-4
CASSLRIGGADGYTF
TGTGCCAGCAGCTTACGGATTGGGGGGGCTGATGGCTACACCTTC
>.|.|TRBJ1-4|TRBV5-1
CASSTSGVVEKLFF
TGCGCCAGCAGCACAAGCGGGGTAGTCGAAAAACTGTTTTTT
>.|.|TRBJ1-2|TRBV7-9
CASSPGTGVYGYTF
TGTGCCAGCAGCCCTGGGACGGGGGTCTATGGCTACACCTTC
>.|.|TRBJ1-2|TRBV28
CASSSPPGTGYTF
TGTGCCAGCAGTTCCCCCCCAGGAACTGGCTACACCTTC
>.|.|TRBJ1-4|TRBV5-1
CASSFGVGTGNEKLFF
TGTGCCAGCAGCTTCGGGGTGGGCACCGGTAATGAAAAACTGTTTTTT
>TRBD2|few|TRBJ2-2|TRBV10-3
CAISLAGEGTGELFF
TGTGCCATCAGTCTAGCGGGAGAGGGCACCGGGGAGCTGTTTTTT
>.|.|TRBJ2-2|TRBV6-5
CASSYSRGVTGELFF
TGTGCCAGCAGTTATTCCAGGGGGGTCACCGGGGAGCTGTTTTTT
>.|.|TRBJ2-6|TRBV7-9
CASSLEGAGANVLTF
TGTGCCAGCAGCTTAGAAGGGGCAGGGGCCAACGTCCTGACTTTC